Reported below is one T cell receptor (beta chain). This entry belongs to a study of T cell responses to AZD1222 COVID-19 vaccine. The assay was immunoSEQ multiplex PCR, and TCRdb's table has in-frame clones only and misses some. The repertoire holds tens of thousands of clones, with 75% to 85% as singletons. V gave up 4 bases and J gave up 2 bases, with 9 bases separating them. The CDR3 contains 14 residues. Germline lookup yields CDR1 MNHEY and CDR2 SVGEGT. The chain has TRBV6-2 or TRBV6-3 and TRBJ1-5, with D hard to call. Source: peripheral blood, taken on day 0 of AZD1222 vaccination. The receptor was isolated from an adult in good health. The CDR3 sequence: CASSLSTGNQPQHF. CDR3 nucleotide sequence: TGTGCCAGCAGTTTATCAACAGGCAATCAGCCCCAGCATTTT.